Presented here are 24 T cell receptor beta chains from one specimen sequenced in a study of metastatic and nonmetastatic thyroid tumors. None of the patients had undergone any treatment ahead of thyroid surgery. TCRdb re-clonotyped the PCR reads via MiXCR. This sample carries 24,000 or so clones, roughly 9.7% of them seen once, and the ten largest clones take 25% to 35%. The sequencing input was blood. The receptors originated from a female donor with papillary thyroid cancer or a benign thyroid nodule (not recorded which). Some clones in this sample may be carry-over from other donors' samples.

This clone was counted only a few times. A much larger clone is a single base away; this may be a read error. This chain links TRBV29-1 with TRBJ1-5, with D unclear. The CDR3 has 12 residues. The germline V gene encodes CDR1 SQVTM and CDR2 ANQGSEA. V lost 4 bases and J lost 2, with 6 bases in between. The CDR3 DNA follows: TGCAGCGTTGGGGTGGGCAATCAGCCCCAGCATTTT. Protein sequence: CSVGVGNQPQHF.

In DNA, the CDR3 is TGTGCCAGTAGCCGACAGGGGCCCTACTCCTTGAACACTGAAGCTTTCTTT. Encoded protein: CASSRQGPYSLNTEAFF. V is TRBV19 and J is TRBJ1-1, with TRBD1 matching over 8 bases. CDR1 LNHDA and CDR2 SQIVND come from the germline V gene (reference sequence). The CDR3 length is 17 residues. Trimming cost V 6 bases and J 0 bases; bases outside gene matches: 12.

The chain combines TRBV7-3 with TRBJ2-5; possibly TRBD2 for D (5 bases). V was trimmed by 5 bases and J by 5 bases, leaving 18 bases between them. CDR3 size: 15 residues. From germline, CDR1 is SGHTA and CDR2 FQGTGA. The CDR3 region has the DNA TGTGCCAGCAGCCCGAAGGGAGACCTGGGGGAGACCCAGTACTTC. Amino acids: CASSPKGDLGETQYF.

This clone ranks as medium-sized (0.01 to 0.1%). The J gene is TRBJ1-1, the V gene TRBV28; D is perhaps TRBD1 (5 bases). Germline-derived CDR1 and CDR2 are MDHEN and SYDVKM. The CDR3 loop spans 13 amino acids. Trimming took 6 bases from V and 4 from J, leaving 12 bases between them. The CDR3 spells CASRKMGGTEAFF. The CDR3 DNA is TGTGCCAGCAGGAAAATGGGGGGCACTGAAGCTTTCTTT. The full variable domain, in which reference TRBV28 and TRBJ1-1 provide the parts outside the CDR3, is DVKVTQSSRYLVKRTGEKVFLECVQDMDHENMFWYRQDPGLGLRLIYFSYDVKMKEKGDIPEGYSVSREKKERFSLILESASTNQTSMYLCASRKMGGTEAFFGQGTRLTVV.

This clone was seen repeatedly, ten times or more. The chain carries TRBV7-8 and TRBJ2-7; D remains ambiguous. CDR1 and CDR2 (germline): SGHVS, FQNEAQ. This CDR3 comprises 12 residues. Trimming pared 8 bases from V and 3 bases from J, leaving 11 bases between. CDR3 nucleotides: TGTGCCAGCGGACGCCATGGCTACGAGCAGTACTTC. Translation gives CASGRHGYEQYF.

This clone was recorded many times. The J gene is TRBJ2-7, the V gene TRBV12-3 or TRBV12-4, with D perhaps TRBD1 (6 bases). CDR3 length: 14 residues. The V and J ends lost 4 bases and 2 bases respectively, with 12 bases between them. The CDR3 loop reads CASSSYREPYEQYF. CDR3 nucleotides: TGTGCCAGCAGTTCTTACAGGGAACCCTACGAGCAGTACTTC.

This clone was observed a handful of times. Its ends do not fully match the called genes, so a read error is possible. CDR3 nucleotide sequence: TGTGCCAGCATCGACCCGGGAGTCCCCGACGGGGAGCTGTTCTTT. It translates to CASIDPGVPDGELFF. The J gene is TRBJ2-2, the V gene TRBV27, with a possible D match to TRBD2 (6 bases). Germline V gives CDR1 MNHEY, CDR2 SMNVEV (reference sequence). CDR3 length: 15 amino acids.

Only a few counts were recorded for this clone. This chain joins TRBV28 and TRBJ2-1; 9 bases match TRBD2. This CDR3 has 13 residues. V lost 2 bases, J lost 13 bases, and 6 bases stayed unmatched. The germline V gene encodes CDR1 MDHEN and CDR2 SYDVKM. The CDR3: CASSLELAGSQFF. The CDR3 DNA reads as TGTGCCAGCAGTTTAGAGCTAGCGGGGTCCCAGTTCTTC.

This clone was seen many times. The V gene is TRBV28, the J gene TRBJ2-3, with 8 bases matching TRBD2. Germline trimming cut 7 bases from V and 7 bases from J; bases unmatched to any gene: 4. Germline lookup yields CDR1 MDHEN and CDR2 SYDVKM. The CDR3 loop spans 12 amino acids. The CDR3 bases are TGTGCCAGCACAACGGGGGGGTATACGCAGTATTTT. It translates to CASTTGGYTQYF.

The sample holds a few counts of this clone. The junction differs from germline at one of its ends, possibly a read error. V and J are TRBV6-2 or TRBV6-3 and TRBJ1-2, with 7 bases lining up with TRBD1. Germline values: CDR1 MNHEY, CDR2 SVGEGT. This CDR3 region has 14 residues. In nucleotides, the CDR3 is TGTGCCAGCAGCTACAGGGGAGAGGGCTATGGCAACACCTTC. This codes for CASSYRGEGYGNTF.

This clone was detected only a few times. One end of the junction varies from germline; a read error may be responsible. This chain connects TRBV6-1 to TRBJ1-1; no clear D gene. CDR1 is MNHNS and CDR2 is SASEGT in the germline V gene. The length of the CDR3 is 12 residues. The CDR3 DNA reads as TGTGCCAGCGCAAGCCTGAACACTGAAGCTTTATTT. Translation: CASASLNTEALF.

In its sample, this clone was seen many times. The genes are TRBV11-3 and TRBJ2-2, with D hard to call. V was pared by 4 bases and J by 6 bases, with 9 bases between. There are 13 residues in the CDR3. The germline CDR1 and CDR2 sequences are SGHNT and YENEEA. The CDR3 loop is CASSYAVAGELFF. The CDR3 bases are TGTGCCAGCAGCTACGCAGTAGCCGGGGAGCTGTTTTTT.

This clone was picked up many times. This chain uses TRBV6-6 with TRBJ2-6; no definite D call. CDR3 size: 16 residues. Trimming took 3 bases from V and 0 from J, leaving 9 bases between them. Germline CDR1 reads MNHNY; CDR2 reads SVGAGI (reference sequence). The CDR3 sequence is CASSYSVSSGANVLTF. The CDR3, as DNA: TGTGCCAGCAGTTATTCAGTCAGCTCTGGGGCCAACGTCCTGACTTTC.

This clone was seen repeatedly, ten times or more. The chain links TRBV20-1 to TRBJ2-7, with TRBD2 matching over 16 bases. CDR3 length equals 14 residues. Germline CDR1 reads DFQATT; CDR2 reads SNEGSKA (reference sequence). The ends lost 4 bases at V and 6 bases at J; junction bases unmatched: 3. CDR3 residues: CSATGTSGRGEQYF. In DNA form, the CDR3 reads TGCAGTGCTACCGGGACTAGCGGGAGGGGCGAGCAGTACTTC.

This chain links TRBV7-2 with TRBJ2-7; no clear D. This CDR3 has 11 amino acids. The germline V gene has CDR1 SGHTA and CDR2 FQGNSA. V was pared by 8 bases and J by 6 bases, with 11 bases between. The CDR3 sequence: CASGIGSEQYF. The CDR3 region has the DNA TGTGCCAGCGGAATAGGGTCCGAGCAGTACTTC. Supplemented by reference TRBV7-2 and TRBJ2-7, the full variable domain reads GAGVSQSPSNKVTEKGKDVELRCDPISGHTALYWYRQSLGQGLEFLIYFQGNSAPDKSGLPSDRFSAERTGGSVSTLTIQRTQQEDSAVYLCASGIGSEQYFGPGTRLTVT.

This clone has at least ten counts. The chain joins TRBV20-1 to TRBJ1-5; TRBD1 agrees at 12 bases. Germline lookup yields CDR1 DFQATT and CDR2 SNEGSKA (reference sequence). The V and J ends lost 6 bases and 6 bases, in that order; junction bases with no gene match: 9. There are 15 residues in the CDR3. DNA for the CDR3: TGCAGTGCGGCCGCCGGGACAGGGGGCGGTCAGCCCCAGCATTTT. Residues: CSAAAGTGGGQPQHF.

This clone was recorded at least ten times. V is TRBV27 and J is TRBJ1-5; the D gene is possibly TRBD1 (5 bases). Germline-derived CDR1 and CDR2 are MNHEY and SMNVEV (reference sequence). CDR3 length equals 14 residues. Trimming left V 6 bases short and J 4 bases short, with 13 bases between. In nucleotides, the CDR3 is TGTGCCAGCAGGGTTGCAGGGCTTAATCAGCCCCAGCATTTT. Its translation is CASRVAGLNQPQHF.

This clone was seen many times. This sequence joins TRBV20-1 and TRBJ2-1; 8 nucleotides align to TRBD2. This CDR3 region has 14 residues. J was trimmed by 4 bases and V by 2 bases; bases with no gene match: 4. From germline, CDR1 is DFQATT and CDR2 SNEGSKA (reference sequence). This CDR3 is CSARSLAGYNEQFF. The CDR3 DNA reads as TGCAGTGCTAGAAGTCTAGCGGGTTACAATGAGCAGTTCTTC.

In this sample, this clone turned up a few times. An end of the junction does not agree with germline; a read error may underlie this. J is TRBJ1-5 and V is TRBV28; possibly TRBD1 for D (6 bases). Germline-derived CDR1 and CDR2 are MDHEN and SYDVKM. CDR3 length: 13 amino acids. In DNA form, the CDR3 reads TGTGCCAGCAGTTTAGGGGGCTGGCAGACCCAGCACTTT. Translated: CASSLGGWQTQHF.

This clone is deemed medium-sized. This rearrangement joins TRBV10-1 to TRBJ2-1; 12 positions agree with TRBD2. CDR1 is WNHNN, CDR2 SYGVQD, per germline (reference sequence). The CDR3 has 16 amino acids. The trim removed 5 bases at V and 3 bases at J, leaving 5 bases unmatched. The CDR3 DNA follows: TGCGCCAGCAGTACGACTAGCGGGAGTAACTACAATGAGCAGTTCTTC. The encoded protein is CASSTTSGSNYNEQFF.

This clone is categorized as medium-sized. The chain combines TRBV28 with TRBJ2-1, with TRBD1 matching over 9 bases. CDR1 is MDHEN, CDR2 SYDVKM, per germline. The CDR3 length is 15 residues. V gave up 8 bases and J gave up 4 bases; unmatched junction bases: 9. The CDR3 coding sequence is TGTGCCAGCTTACCCGGGACAGGGTCGTACAATGAGCAGTTCTTC. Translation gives CASLPGTGSYNEQFF.

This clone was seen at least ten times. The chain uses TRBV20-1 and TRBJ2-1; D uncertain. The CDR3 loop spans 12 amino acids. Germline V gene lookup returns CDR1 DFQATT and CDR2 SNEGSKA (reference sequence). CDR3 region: CRLHNSYNEQFF. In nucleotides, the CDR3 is TGCAGACTACACAACTCCTACAATGAGCAGTTCTTC.

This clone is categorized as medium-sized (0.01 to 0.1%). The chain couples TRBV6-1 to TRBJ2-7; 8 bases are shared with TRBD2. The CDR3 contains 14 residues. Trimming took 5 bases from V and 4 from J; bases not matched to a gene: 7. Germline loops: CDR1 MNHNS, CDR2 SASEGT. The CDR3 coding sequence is TGTGCCAGCAGTTCCCCAGCGGGAGTTTACGAGCAGTACTTC. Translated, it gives CASSSPAGVYEQYF.

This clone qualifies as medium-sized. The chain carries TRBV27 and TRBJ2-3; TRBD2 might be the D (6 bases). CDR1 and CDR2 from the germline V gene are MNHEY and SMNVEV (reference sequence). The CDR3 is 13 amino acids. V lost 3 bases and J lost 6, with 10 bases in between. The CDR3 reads CASSFSGRDTQYF. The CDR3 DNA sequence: TGTGCCAGCAGTTTCTCAGGGAGGGATACGCAGTATTTT.